This TCR beta chain was captured by sequencing in a study of CD8 T cells in ankylosing spondylitis. General study findings and limits: Earlier studies detected some motif variants in reactive arthritis synovial fluid and blood. Clones linked to disease, bearing a CD8+ phenotype, were relatively rare in peripheral blood. What seemed typical of ankylosing spondylitis blood was a TCR beta motif built from several highly homologous variants. The study looked at matched synovial fluid samples from ankylosing spondylitis patients. Disease-linked clones were reported to be significantly enriched there.

Scientists made TCR beta libraries using quantitative 5'-RACE with molecular barcodes. From the 5' RACE reads, TCRdb called clonotypes with MiXCR, one entry per CDR3 protein. The profile covers a few hundred thousand distinct CDR3 sequences, with about 22% appearing a single time and about a sixth taken by the ten largest. From germline, CDR1 is SGHAT and CDR2 FQNNGV. Unmatched junction bases numbered 9, after V lost 6 bases and J lost 8 bases. The CDR3 has 15 residues. The table lists this clonotype with a count of one. No antigen is known for it. The chain employs TRBV11-2 and TRBJ2-1; 11 nucleotides match TRBD2. Material for sequencing was blood, either unsorted or a sorted T cell fraction (not recorded which). The receptor was derived from a male donor with ankylosing spondylitis. CDR3 region: CASRYSGRANDEQFF. For the CDR3, the DNA is TGTGCCAGCAGGTATAGCGGGAGGGCCAACGATGAGCAGTTCTTC. Full variable domain (outside the CDR3, taken from reference TRBV11-2 and TRBJ2-1): EAGVAQSPRYKIIEKRQSVAFWCNPISGHATLYWYQQILGQGPKLLIQFQNNGVVDDSQLPKDRFSAERLKGVDSTLKIQPAKLEDSAVYLCASRYSGRANDEQFFGPGTRLTVL.